This T cell receptor (beta chain) was captured in a study of blood T cell repertoires in COVID-19. Turning to the study itself: Acute and convalescent COVID-19 samples came from the United States, Italy and Spain. Nucleic acid was either cDNA or gDNA, and it came from T cells, B-cell-depleted T cells, or PBMCs.

This CDR3 has 14 amino acids. Germline values: CDR1 SEHNR, CDR2 FQNEAQ (reference sequence). Trimming took off 6 bases at V and 2 bases at J, with 10 bases between the two ends. How the authors handled the data: Nucleated cell counts were estimated from reference gene primer amplification. Libraries were prepared by immunoSEQ multiplex PCR; TCRdb keeps only in-frame clonotypes and omits some of them. That table furnishes V, J and clone size, whereas the DNA furnished D and trimming. The sample gives hundreds of thousands of clones, about nine tenths of which show up once; about 2.3% is in the top ten.

This sequence joins TRBV7-9 and TRBJ2-2; TRBD2 might be the D (6 bases). The sequence came from a man between 18 and 35 years old with active or convalescent COVID-19. Sequencing was done on a sample of peripheral blood. This CDR3 is CASSWGDNTGELFF. The CDR3 region has the DNA TGTGCCAGCAGTTGGGGGGATAACACCGGGGAGCTGTTTTTT.